What follows is one T cell receptor (beta chain) and its context. CDR1 and CDR2 (germline): MNHEY, SMNVEV (reference sequence). J was trimmed by 0 bases and V by 6 bases; bases with no gene match: 5. The CDR3 spans 15 residues. The data were taken from a study of radiotherapy plus CTLA-4 blockade in lung cancer. Using immunoSEQ multiplex PCR, the repertoire was profiled, and TCRdb retains in-frame clones only, with some absent. The sample lists 45,000 to 55,000 clones, over 75% occurring once. The study treated chemo-refractory metastatic non-small-cell lung cancer patients with focal radiation plus ipilimumab CTLA-4 blockade.

The material was peripheral blood, obtained from a patient treated with radiotherapy plus ipilimumab. The genes are TRBV27 and TRBJ2-1; 7 bases are a match to TRBD2. The receptor was derived from a human donor with non-small cell lung cancer whose response to radiotherapy plus ipilimumab could not be evaluated. DNA of the CDR3: TGTGCCAGCAGCCGTAGCGGGCCCTCCTACAATGAGCAGTTCTTC. Protein sequence: CASSRSGPSYNEQFF.